The sequence of this T cell receptor beta chain was determined in a study of blood T cells in healthy people across ages. V dropped 5 bases and J dropped 3 bases, with 17 bases sitting between them. In germline, CDR1 is SGHTA, CDR2 FQGNSA. The length of the CDR3 is 16 residues. It was with a sample-barcoded 5' primer and a J-beta primer mix that a second PCR of roughly 7 to 12 cycles was run. MiXCR, applied by TCRdb to the 5' RACE reads, yields one record per CDR3 protein. The sample has 700,000 to 900,000 distinct CDR3 sequences; 20% to 30% are singletons. This sample was shared with a second study, whose subject was T cells of mothers and their children. That source adds: Detection of persistent microchimeric T cell clones did not occur.

Source material: blood. The sequence came from a boy aged 5-17 years in good health. The V gene is TRBV7-2, the J gene TRBJ2-4; TRBD1 is a possible D gene (6 bases). In DNA form, the CDR3 reads TGTGCCAGCAGCCACCAGGGGCTTGTGGGCAAAAACATTCAGTACTTC. It translates to CASSHQGLVGKNIQYF. Based on the CDR3 plus reference TRBV7-2 and TRBJ2-4, the full variable domain is GAGVSQSPSNKVTEKGKDVELRCDPISGHTALYWYRQSLGQGLEFLIYFQGNSAPDKSGLPSDRFSAERTGGSVSTLTIQRTQQEDSAVYLCASSHQGLVGKNIQYFGAGTRLSVL.